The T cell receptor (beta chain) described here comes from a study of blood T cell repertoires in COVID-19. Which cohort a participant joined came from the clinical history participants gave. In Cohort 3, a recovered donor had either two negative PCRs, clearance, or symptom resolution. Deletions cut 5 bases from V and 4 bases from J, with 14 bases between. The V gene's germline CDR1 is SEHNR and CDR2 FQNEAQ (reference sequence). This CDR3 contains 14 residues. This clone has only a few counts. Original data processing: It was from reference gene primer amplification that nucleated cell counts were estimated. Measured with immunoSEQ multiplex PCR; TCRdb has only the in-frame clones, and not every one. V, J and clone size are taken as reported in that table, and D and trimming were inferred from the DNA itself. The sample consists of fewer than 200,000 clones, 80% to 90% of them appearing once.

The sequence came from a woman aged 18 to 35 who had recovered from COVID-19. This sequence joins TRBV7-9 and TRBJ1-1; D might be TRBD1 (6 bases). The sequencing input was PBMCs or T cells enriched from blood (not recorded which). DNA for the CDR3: TGTGCCAGCAGCCCCCTTACAGGGCCCACTGAAGCTTTCTTT. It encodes CASSPLTGPTEAFF.